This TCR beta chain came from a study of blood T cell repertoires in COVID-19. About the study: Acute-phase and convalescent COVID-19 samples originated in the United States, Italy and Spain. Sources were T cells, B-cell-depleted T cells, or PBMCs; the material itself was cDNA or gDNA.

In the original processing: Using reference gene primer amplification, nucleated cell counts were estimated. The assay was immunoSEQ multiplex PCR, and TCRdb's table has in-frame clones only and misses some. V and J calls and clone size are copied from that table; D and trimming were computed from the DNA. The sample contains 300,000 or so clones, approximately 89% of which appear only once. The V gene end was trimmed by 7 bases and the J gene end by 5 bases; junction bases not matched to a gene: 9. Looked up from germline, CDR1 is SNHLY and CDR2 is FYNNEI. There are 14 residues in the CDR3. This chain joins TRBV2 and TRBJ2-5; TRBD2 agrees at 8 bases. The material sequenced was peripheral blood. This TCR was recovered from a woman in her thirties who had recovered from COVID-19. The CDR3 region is CASTRAGVTETQYF. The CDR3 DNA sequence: TGTGCCAGCACCCGAGCGGGGGTAACGGAGACCCAGTACTTC.